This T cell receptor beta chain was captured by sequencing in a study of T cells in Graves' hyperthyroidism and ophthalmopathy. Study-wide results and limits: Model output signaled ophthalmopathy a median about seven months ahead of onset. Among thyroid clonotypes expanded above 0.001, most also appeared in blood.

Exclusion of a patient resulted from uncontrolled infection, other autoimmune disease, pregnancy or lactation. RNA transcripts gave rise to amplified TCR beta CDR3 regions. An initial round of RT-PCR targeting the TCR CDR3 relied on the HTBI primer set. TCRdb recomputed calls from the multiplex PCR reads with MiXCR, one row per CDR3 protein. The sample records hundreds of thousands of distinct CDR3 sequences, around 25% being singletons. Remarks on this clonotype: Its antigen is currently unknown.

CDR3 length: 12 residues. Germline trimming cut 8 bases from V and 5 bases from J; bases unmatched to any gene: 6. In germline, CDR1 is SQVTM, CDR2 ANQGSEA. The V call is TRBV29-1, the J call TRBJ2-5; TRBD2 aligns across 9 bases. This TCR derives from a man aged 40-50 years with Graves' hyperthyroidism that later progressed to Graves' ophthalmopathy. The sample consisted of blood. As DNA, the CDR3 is TGCAGCTTTAGCGGGAGTCTTGAGACCCAGTACTTC. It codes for CSFSGSLETQYF.